Listed here are 15 T cell receptor beta chains from one sample, sequenced in a study of radiotherapy plus CTLA-4 blockade in lung cancer. The repertoire was sequenced with immunoSEQ multiplex PCR; TCRdb's copy has only in-frame clones and lacks some. The sample lists about 76,000 clones, 60% to 85% occurring once. Source: peripheral blood, taken from a patient treated with radiotherapy plus ipilimumab. These receptors came from a human donor with non-small cell lung cancer whose response to radiotherapy plus ipilimumab could not be evaluated. Some clones in this sample may be carry-over from other donors' samples.

The chain is built from TRBV7-9 and TRBJ2-7; TRBD1 matches 10 bases. The CDR3 covers 13 residues. After removal of 3 bases from V and 5 bases from J, the junction contained 1 base not matched to a gene. Germline V CDR1 and CDR2: SEHNR, FQNEAQ (reference sequence). The CDR3 nucleotides read TGTGCCAGCAGCTTGGGACAGGGGAACGAGCAGTACTTC. It yields the protein CASSLGQGNEQYF.

This clone appeared once. The chain uses TRBV25-1 and TRBJ2-1, with D uncertain. The ends were cut back, 2 bases at V and 9 bases at J, with 11 bases in the middle. CDR1 is MGHDK, CDR2 SYGVNS, per germline. The CDR3 runs to 13 residues. The CDR3 DNA is TGTGCCAGCAGTGAAAACTATCACGGTGAGCAGTTCTTC. Translated, it gives CASSENYHGEQFF.

A single count supports this clone. J is TRBJ2-2 and V is TRBV7-6; 9 bases line up with TRBD1. CDR3 length equals 15 residues. V trimming: 2 bases; J trimming: 4 bases; junction bases outside the gene matches: 2. The V gene's germline CDR1 is SGHVS and CDR2 FNYEAQ. This CDR3 is CASSLMDRGTGELFF. The CDR3 bases are TGTGCCAGCAGCTTAATGGACAGGGGCACCGGGGAGCTGTTTTTT.

This clone was detected only a few times. The V and J genes are TRBV19 and TRBJ1-4; D may be TRBD1 (6 bases). Germline values: CDR1 LNHDA, CDR2 SQIVND (reference sequence). Trimming removed 5 bases at V and 7 bases at J, with 14 bases between. This CDR3 region has 14 residues. CDR3 nucleotide sequence: TGTGCCAGTAGTTCTCCCAGGGGTGCTGAAAAACTGTTTTTT. Residues: CASSSPRGAEKLFF.

In DNA, the CDR3 is TGTGCCAGCAGCCTTACAGGGACCTATGGCTACACCTTC. It specifies CASSLTGTYGYTF. The chain uses TRBV9 and TRBJ1-2; D may be TRBD1 (6 bases). Germline-derived CDR1 and CDR2 are SGDLS and YYNGEE. V dropped 4 bases and J dropped 4 bases, with 11 bases sitting between them. The CDR3 is 13 residues long.

The CDR3 nucleotides are TGCGCCAGCAGCTTGGTTGCAGGCCCAGATACGCAGTATTTT. This translates into CASSLVAGPDTQYF. The gene calls are TRBV5-1 and TRBJ2-3; no firm D call. Germline lookup yields CDR1 SGHRS and CDR2 YFSETQ. Trimming cost V 0 bases and J 4 bases, with 9 bases left between them. The CDR3 extends over 14 amino acids. Together with reference TRBV5-1 and TRBJ2-3, the CDR3 gives the full variable domain: KAGVTQTPRYLIKTRGQQVTLSCSPISGHRSVSWYQQTPGQGLQFLFEYFSETQRNKGNFPGRFSGRQFSNSRSEMNVSTLELGDSALYLCASSLVAGPDTQYFGPGTRLTVL.

This clone was detected only a few times. This chain uses TRBV18 with TRBJ1-2, with 8 bases aligning to TRBD1. V was clipped by 4 bases and J by 8 bases; unmatched bases: 3. CDR1 is KGHSH, CDR2 LQKENI, per germline. This CDR3 comprises 12 residues. CDR3 region: CASSQTGDGYTF. Written as DNA, the CDR3 is TGTGCCAGCTCACAGACAGGGGACGGCTACACCTTC.

V usage is TRBV5-5 and J usage is TRBJ1-2, with a tentative D call TRBD1 (6 bases). V was pared by 0 bases and J by 8 bases, with 14 bases between. The CDR3 runs to 14 residues. Germline V gene lookup returns CDR1 SGHKS and CDR2 YYEKEE (reference sequence). In nucleotides, the CDR3 is TGTGCCAGCAGCTTGGGCTTCGGCAGGGGCGGCTACACCTTC. Its protein is CASSLGFGRGGYTF.

V and J are TRBV4-1 and TRBJ2-7; D is undetermined. The V end lost 1 base, the J end lost 4 bases, and 11 bases lay between the germline ends. Germline V gives CDR1 MGHRA, CDR2 YSYEKL. The CDR3 consists of 14 residues. The CDR3 here is CASSQVASDYEQYF. CDR3 nucleotides: TGCGCCAGCAGCCAAGTGGCCAGCGATTACGAGCAGTACTTC.

V gene TRBV7-8 combines with J gene TRBJ2-2; D possibly corresponds to TRBD2 (5 bases). The CDR3 sequence is 16 residues long. Germline CDR1 is SGHVS and CDR2 is FQNEAQ. Deletions cut 3 bases from V and 0 bases from J, with 11 bases between. The chain's CDR3 is CASSLMDGTNTGELFF. The DNA for the CDR3 is TGTGCCAGCAGCTTGATGGACGGGACGAACACCGGGGAGCTGTTTTTT.

J is TRBJ2-5 and V is TRBV4-2; TRBD2 aligns across 13 bases. The CDR3 contains 16 residues. Germline CDR1 reads LGHNA; CDR2 reads YNFKEQ. V lost 4 bases to trimming and J lost 1 base; unmatched junction nucleotides: 3. The CDR3: CASSLTSGGAQETQYF. The CDR3 DNA reads TGTGCCAGCAGCCTTACTAGCGGGGGGGCCCAAGAGACCCAGTACTTC.

This chain connects TRBV7-9 to TRBJ1-5; D not certain. This CDR3 has 14 amino acids. Trimming removed 5 bases from V and 5 bases from J, with 13 bases in between. The germline V gene has CDR1 SEHNR and CDR2 FQNEAQ (reference sequence). The CDR3 DNA reads TGTGCCAGCAGCCAAGATTTGGTAGATCAGCCCCAGCATTTT. Residues: CASSQDLVDQPQHF.

V and J are TRBV11-2 and TRBJ1-2; TRBD1 is a possible D gene (5 bases). V lost 4 bases and J lost 2, with 17 bases in between. Germline assignment: CDR1 SGHAT and CDR2 FQNNGV. The CDR3 spans 16 residues. CDR3 region: CASSSRSGIPNYGYTF. DNA for the CDR3: TGTGCCAGCAGCTCTCGTTCAGGGATCCCAAACTATGGCTACACCTTC.

This sequence joins TRBV14 and TRBJ2-3; TRBD2 is a possible D gene (7 bases). The CDR3 has 18 residues. In germline, CDR1 is SGHDN, CDR2 FVKESK. V was shortened by 0 bases and J by 0 bases, with 16 bases between the two germline ends. The CDR3 reads CASSQDRGGGHSTDTQYF. The CDR3 DNA reads as TGTGCCAGCAGCCAAGATCGGGGAGGGGGGCACAGCACAGATACGCAGTATTTT. The entire variable domain, with the rest obtained from reference TRBV14 and TRBJ2-3, is as follows: EAGVTQFPSHSVIEKGQTVTLRCDPISGHDNLYWYRRVMGKEIKFLLHFVKESKQDESGMPNNRFLAERTGGTYSTLKVQPAELEDSGVYFCASSQDRGGGHSTDTQYFGPGTRLTVL.

The chain's CDR3 is CASSLKQSRVEQYF. The DNA for the CDR3 is TGCGCCAGCAGCTTGAAGCAGTCCCGGGTAGAGCAGTACTTC. The chain recombines TRBV5-1 with TRBJ2-7; D remains unclear. The germline V gene has CDR1 SGHRS and CDR2 YFSETQ. The CDR3 is made up of 14 amino acids. V gave up 1 base and J gave up 7 bases, with 15 bases separating them.